Listed below are T cell receptor beta chains from one sample, sequenced in a study of technical replicates of blood from several donors. Only in-frame clones appear in the TCRdb table, and some are missing; sequencing was by immunoSEQ multiplex PCR. The table records 80,000 to 100,000 clones, about 95% of them present only once. The sequenced sample was T cells isolated from PBMCs. These receptors originate from a human donor in good health. Each CDR3 is given with its conserved first and last residue. The D gene is left open where the match is weak. The listing skips clone size in some rows; elsewhere it reads once, few, many or a size class.

cdr3_aa	cdr3_nt	v_call	d_call	j_call	clone_size
CASSLGRVSGNTIYF	TGCGCCAGCAGCTTGGGGAGGGTCTCTGGAAACACCATATATTTT	TRBV5-1	.	TRBJ1-3	.
CASSGGRAYEQYF	TGTGCCAGCTCCGGGGGGAGAGCCTACGAGCAGTACTTC	TRBV27	TRBD2	TRBJ2-7	.
CANKLIKDKGRRGEQFF	TGCGCCAATAAATTAATTAAGGATAAGGGCCGTCGGGGTGAGCAGTTCTTC	TRBV10-1	.	TRBJ2-1	.
CAWTRRGTTWEQYF	TGTGCCTGGACCCGTAGGGGGACTACCTGGGAGCAGTACTTC	TRBV30	.	TRBJ2-7	.
CASSIQGSNTEAFF	TGTGCCAGTAGTATTCAGGGATCGAACACTGAAGCTTTCTTT	TRBV19	.	TRBJ1-1	.
CASSKRNPGTGDYNEQFF	TGCGCCAGCAGCAAAAGAAACCCCGGGACAGGGGACTACAATGAGCAGTTCTTC	TRBV5-1	TRBD1	TRBJ2-1	.
CASSFGDRGTSPLHF	TGTGCCAGCAGCTTTGGGGACAGGGGCACATCACCCCTCCACTTT	TRBV7-3	TRBD1	TRBJ1-6	.
CASSEGTGNFYEQYF	TGTGCCAGCAGTGAAGGCACAGGGAACTTCTACGAGCAGTACTTC	TRBV6-1	.	TRBJ2-7	.
CSVKREGGEQFF	TGCAGCGTTAAGCGGGAGGGGGGTGAGCAGTTCTTC	TRBV29-1	TRBD2	TRBJ2-1	.
CASSSGNLHEQFF	TGTGCCAGTTCTAGCGGGAATTTGCATGAGCAGTTCTTC	TRBV19	TRBD2	TRBJ2-1	.
CASSAWEDRDYGYTF	TGTGCCAGCAGTGCGTGGGAGGATAGGGACTATGGCTACACCTTC	TRBV9	.	TRBJ1-2	.
CASSKTSQPQHF	TGTGCCAGCAGCAAGACAAGTCAGCCCCAGCATTTT	TRBV6-5	.	TRBJ1-5	.
CASRGTGNTGELFF	TGTGCCAGCAGAGGGACAGGCAACACCGGGGAGCTGTTTTTT	TRBV7-8	TRBD1	TRBJ2-2	.
CASSEGAGTDSYEQYF	TGTGCCAGCAGCGAGGGGGCCGGGACTGACTCCTACGAGCAGTACTTC	TRBV9	.	TRBJ2-7	.
CASSLYTSGFTDTQYF	TGTGCCAGCAGTTTATACACTAGCGGATTTACAGATACGCAGTATTTT	TRBV11-2	TRBD2	TRBJ2-3	once
CASTVYMNTEAFF	TGTGCCTCGACAGTATACATGAACACTGAAGCTTTCTTT	TRBV30	.	TRBJ1-1	.
CASSRSGSLTGELFF	TGTGCCAGCAGCCGAAGCGGGAGCCTCACCGGGGAGCTGTTTTTT	TRBV6-5	TRBD2	TRBJ2-2	.
CASSGTGVYNEQFF	TGTGCCAGCAGCGGGACAGGGGTCTACAATGAGCAGTTCTTC	TRBV11-3	TRBD1	TRBJ2-1	.
CAIRTSGVQFF	TGTGCCATCAGGACTAGCGGGGTTCAATTCTTC	TRBV10-3	TRBD2	TRBJ2-1	.
CASSYKWVGLEALHF	TGTGCCAGCAGTTACAAGTGGGTCGGGCTGGAGGCCCTCCACTTT	TRBV6-5	.	TRBJ1-6	.
CASSLDNLPSRNPSQQYF	TGTGCCAGCAGCTTAGACAACCTTCCTTCGAGAAACCCTTCCCAGCAGTACTTC	TRBV11-2	.	TRBJ2-7	.
CASSSTYRDQPQHF	TGTGCCAGCAGCTCCACCTACAGGGATCAGCCCCAGCATTTT	TRBV5-8	.	TRBJ1-5	.